The 22 T cell receptor beta chains below were found in one sample sequenced in a study of blood T cell repertoires in COVID-19. The method was immunoSEQ multiplex PCR; TCRdb's version includes in-frame clones alone and lacks a portion of them. The sample holds fewer than 90,000 clones, around three quarters seen once. The sequencing input was peripheral blood. The receptors stem from a woman between 45 and 65 years old with acute or convalescent COVID-19.

This clone was recorded a few times. The chain has TRBV28 and TRBJ1-2; TRBD1 matches at 8 bases. The germline CDR1 and CDR2 sequences are MDHEN and SYDVKM. This CDR3 is 14 amino acids long. The V gene end was trimmed by 3 bases and the J gene end by 4 bases; junction bases not matched to a gene: 4. CDR3 residues: CASSLADRGYGYTF. The DNA of the CDR3 is TGTGCCAGCAGTTTGGCCGACAGGGGCTATGGCTACACCTTC.

This clone has only a few counts. V and J are TRBV19 and TRBJ1-1, with 8 positions matching TRBD1. Trimming took 4 bases from V and 6 from J; bases not matched to a gene: 10. CDR1 LNHDA and CDR2 SQIVND come from the germline V gene (reference sequence). This CDR3 has 15 amino acids. The CDR3 loop is CASSTRTGQGSEAFF. CDR3 coding DNA: TGTGCCAGTAGTACCCGGACAGGGCAAGGATCTGAAGCTTTCTTT.

V usage is TRBV7-8 and J usage is TRBJ1-2, with 9 bases that match TRBD1. CDR3 size: 15 residues. CDR1 SGHVS and CDR2 FQNEAQ come from the germline V gene. The V and J ends lost 3 bases and 6 bases, in that order; junction bases with no gene match: 8. CDR3 sequence reads: CASSFSYDRGDGYTF. The CDR3 DNA is TGTGCCAGCAGCTTCTCGTACGACAGGGGGGATGGCTACACCTTC.

This clone was observed a few times. The chain joins TRBV19 to TRBJ1-2; no reliable D call. Germline V gene lookup returns CDR1 LNHDA and CDR2 SQIVND (reference sequence). This CDR3 is built from 13 residues. Trimming cost V 3 bases and J 4 bases, with 9 bases left between them. CDR3 amino acids: CASSIGDRYGYTF. Here the CDR3 DNA reads TGTGCCAGTAGTATCGGGGATCGCTATGGCTACACCTTC.

The chain has TRBV5-1 and TRBJ2-3, with 8 bases identical to TRBD2. Germline trimming cut 7 bases from V and 5 bases from J; bases unmatched to any gene: 12. CDR1 and CDR2 from the germline V gene are SGHRS and YFSETQ. CDR3 length equals 15 residues. This chain's CDR3 is CASAPGGSGVDTQYF. In DNA form, the CDR3 reads TGCGCCAGCGCCCCCGGTGGTAGCGGGGTAGATACGCAGTATTTT.

The CDR3 sequence is CASSSWDRNSPLHF. The CDR3 DNA reads TGTGCCAGCAGCTCCTGGGACAGAAATTCACCCCTCCACTTT. The genes are TRBV5-4 and TRBJ1-6; TRBD1 aligns across 7 bases. The CDR3 has 14 amino acids. The J segment lost 7 bases and the V segment lost 3 bases, leaving 4 bases of the junction unmatched. The V gene's germline CDR1 is SGHNT and CDR2 YYREEE (reference sequence).

V and J are TRBV5-1 and TRBJ1-6; D might be TRBD1 (5 bases). Deletions cut 3 bases from V and 5 bases from J, with 12 bases between. The CDR3 totals 15 residues. Looked up from germline, CDR1 is SGHRS and CDR2 is YFSETQ. CDR3 sequence (DNA): TGCGCCAGCAGCTGGGGCGGGGGAGATAATTCACCCCTCCACTTT. Its translation is CASSWGGGDNSPLHF. Based on the CDR3 plus reference TRBV5-1 and TRBJ1-6, the full variable domain is KAGVTQTPRYLIKTRGQQVTLSCSPISGHRSVSWYQQTPGQGLQFLFEYFSETQRNKGNFPGRFSGRQFSNSRSEMNVSTLELGDSALYLCASSWGGGDNSPLHFGNGTRLTVT.

The chain is built from TRBV3-1 (or the pseudogene TRBV3-2) and TRBJ2-7; a possible D gene is TRBD2 (5 bases). CDR3 length equals 13 residues. CDR1 is LGHDT, CDR2 YNNKEL, per germline (reference sequence). Trimming shortened V by 3 bases and J by 3 bases, and 9 bases separated the two germline ends. The CDR3 coding sequence is TGTGCCAGCAGCCAGGGAGCCGGCTACGAGCAGTACTTC. As protein: CASSQGAGYEQYF.

This clone appeared a single time. The chain recombines TRBV13 with TRBJ1-2, with 8 bases that match TRBD1. Germline V lookup: CDR1 PRHDT, CDR2 FYEKMQ (reference sequence). V gave up 0 bases and J gave up 4 bases; unmatched junction bases: 10. The CDR3 loop spans 17 amino acids. The CDR3 bases are TGTGCCAGCAGCTTAGGAGCCGGGACAGGCGGTGGCTATGGCTACACCTTC. Its translation: CASSLGAGTGGGYGYTF.

This clone turned up a few times. The chain uses TRBV6-6 and TRBJ2-7; D may be TRBD2 (5 bases). The CDR3 length is 14 residues. Per germline, CDR1 MNHNY and CDR2 SVGAGI (reference sequence). V was cut by 2 bases and J by 3 bases, with 11 bases left in between. In nucleotides, the CDR3 is TGTGCCAGCAGTTACGAGGGCAGTAACTACGAGCAGTACTTC. This sequence encodes CASSYEGSNYEQYF.

The chain couples TRBV2 to TRBJ2-5, with 8 bases that match TRBD2. The CDR3 length is 17 residues. The trim removed 5 bases at V and 3 bases at J, leaving 14 bases unmatched. Germline CDR1 reads SNHLY; CDR2 reads FYNNEI. CDR3 in DNA: TGTGCCAGCAGTCCTCTTAGCGGGGTGGCCTTAAAAGAGACCCAGTACTTC. Residues: CASSPLSGVALKETQYF. Using reference TRBV2 and TRBJ2-5 for the parts outside the CDR3, the full variable domain is EPEVTQTPSHQVTQMGQEVILRCVPISNHLYFYWYRQILGQKVEFLVSFYNNEISEKSEIFDDQFSVERPDGSNFTLKIRSTKLEDSAMYFCASSPLSGVALKETQYFGPGTRLLVL.

In this sample, this clone turned up once. The genes are TRBV28 and TRBJ2-1; D is unresolved. The CDR3 has 11 amino acids. The V and J ends lost 8 bases and 9 bases respectively, with 11 bases between them. Germline-derived CDR1 and CDR2 are MDHEN and SYDVKM. The chain's CDR3 is CASGVTGEQFF. The CDR3 nucleotides are TGTGCCAGCGGCGTCACGGGTGAGCAGTTCTTC.

The chain joins TRBV4-2 to TRBJ1-5; a weak D match, TRBD1 (6 bases). CDR3 length: 18 residues. Germline-derived CDR1 and CDR2 are LGHNA and YNFKEQ. With 0 bases removed from V and 4 bases from J, the gap between germline ends came to 19 bases. The CDR3 DNA sequence: TGTGCCAGCAGCCAAGATCTTCGTGGACAGTTTTGGAATCAGCCCCAGCATTTT. Residues: CASSQDLRGQFWNQPQHF.

The V call is TRBV28, the J call TRBJ1-5; D may be TRBD1 (6 bases). The germline CDR1 and CDR2 sequences are MDHEN and SYDVKM. V was shortened by 1 base and J by 5 bases, with 15 bases between the two germline ends. This CDR3 contains 16 residues. In DNA, the CDR3 is TGTGCCAGCAGTTTATACAGGACAGAGGGGGATCAGCCCCAGCATTTT. Protein product: CASSLYRTEGDQPQHF.

The chain is built from TRBV19 and TRBJ2-5; TRBD2 aligns across 11 bases. The CDR3 is made up of 14 amino acids. From germline, CDR1 is LNHDA and CDR2 SQIVND (reference sequence). The V and J ends lost 10 bases and 3 bases, in that order; junction bases with no gene match: 7. CDR3 amino acids: CATALAGAEETQYF. The CDR3 DNA follows: TGTGCCACCGCACTAGCGGGGGCGGAAGAGACCCAGTACTTC.

The chain couples TRBV3-1 (or the pseudogene TRBV3-2) to TRBJ1-1, with a possible D match to TRBD1 (6 bases). This CDR3 region has 15 residues. Trimming shortened V by 0 bases and J by 4 bases, and 12 bases separated the two germline ends. Germline V lookup: CDR1 LGHDT, CDR2 YNNKEL (reference sequence). In nucleotides, the CDR3 is TGTGCCAGCAGCCAAGACCGGTCAGGGGCCACTGAAGCTTTCTTT. Its protein product is CASSQDRSGATEAFF.

This chain connects TRBV18 to TRBJ2-5; D perhaps matches TRBD2 (6 bases). CDR3 length equals 11 residues. V was trimmed by 6 bases and J by 7 bases, leaving 9 bases between them. CDR1 KGHSH and CDR2 LQKENI come from the germline V gene. CDR3 loop: CASSHGGTQYF. The CDR3 DNA follows: TGTGCCAGCTCGCACGGGGGGACCCAGTACTTC.

The rearrangement uses TRBV15 and TRBJ1-1; a weak D match, TRBD1 (5 bases). Germline loops: CDR1 LNHNV, CDR2 YYDKDF (reference sequence). With 0 bases removed from V and 0 bases from J, the gap between germline ends came to 14 bases. This CDR3 region has 17 residues. As DNA, the CDR3 is TGTGCCACCAGCAGAGATTACATGGGGCGGCTGAACACTGAAGCTTTCTTT. Its translation: CATSRDYMGRLNTEAFF.

The sample holds a few counts of this clone. The chain employs TRBV28 and TRBJ2-5; 7 nucleotides align to TRBD2. CDR3 length: 17 amino acids. V trimming: 7 bases; J trimming: 2 bases; junction bases outside the gene matches: 16. Germline V CDR1 and CDR2: MDHEN, SYDVKM. The CDR3 DNA follows: TGTGCCAGCACCGCCGTCGGCGTGGGGGGACTACAAGAGACCCAGTACTTC. Translating it yields CASTAVGVGGLQETQYF.

This clone was seen a handful of times. The CDR3 reads CASSSRINSPLHF. The DNA of the CDR3 is TGTGCCAGCAGCTCTCGTATCAATTCACCCCTCCACTTT. This chain uses TRBV11-2 with TRBJ1-6, with D hard to call. Trimming pared 4 bases from V and 7 bases from J, leaving 8 bases between. The CDR3 extends over 13 amino acids. Germline V lookup: CDR1 SGHAT, CDR2 FQNNGV.

The chain links TRBV11-2 to TRBJ1-1, with D tentatively TRBD1 (6 bases). The V end was cut by 0 bases, the J end by 0 bases, with 11 bases between. The CDR3 is 16 amino acids. Germline V gene data show CDR1 as SGHAT and CDR2 as FQNNGV. The CDR3 DNA sequence: TGTGCCAGCAGCTTAGAGGCAGGGGACATGAACACTGAAGCTTTCTTT. It specifies CASSLEAGDMNTEAFF. Filled out from reference TRBV11-2 and TRBJ1-1, the complete variable domain reads EAGVAQSPRYKIIEKRQSVAFWCNPISGHATLYWYQQILGQGPKLLIQFQNNGVVDDSQLPKDRFSAERLKGVDSTLKIQPAKLEDSAVYLCASSLEAGDMNTEAFFGQGTRLTVV.

V usage is TRBV5-8 and J usage is TRBJ2-2, with no clear D. Germline CDR1 is SGHTS and CDR2 is YDEGEE. The CDR3 extends over 12 amino acids. The V end lost 2 bases, the J end lost 5 bases, and 4 bases lay between the germline ends. The CDR3 bases are TGTGCCAGCAGCTTTCCAACCGGGGAGCTGTTTTTT. Its protein product is CASSFPTGELFF.